This T cell receptor beta chain was profiled in a study of monozygotic twins with inflammatory bowel disease (dated by TCRdb to the late 2010s). General notes on the study: In total, roughly 30 monozygotic twin pairs made up the full study: 19 Danish pairs, all IBD-discordant, plus nine German pairs, of which four were IBD-concordant and five were IBD-discordant. Within discordant pairs, disease-associated traits were sought mainly by comparing IBD patients with their genetically identical healthy co-twins. Each individual had, on average, about 151 000 unique TCRalpha sequences and 181 000 unique TCRbeta sequences available for analysis. What the study reported, not specific to this receptor: The results gave no support for a single strong signal or clonotype linked to IBD. Compared with healthy twins, IBD patients shared fewer clonotypes with other individuals, and the difference was most pronounced in patients with signs of disease activity. The analysis was unable to tell different T cell subtypes apart. Background noise and inter-individual variability may have been introduced into the repertoires by the differing immunosuppressive treatments among patients. Measured by the inverse Simpson index, TCRbeta repertoire diversity was lower in IBD patients than in their healthy co-twins. Repertoire similarity did not differ between concordant and discordant twins, possibly due to limited statistical power.

Including cysteine and phenylalanine, the CDR3 has 11 amino acids. The entry carries no DNA sequence. CDR1 and CDR2 are drawn from the germline V gene: SGHDT, YYEEEE. As concerns this clonotype: Its antigen has not been determined.

From each donor, an approximately 2.5 ml peripheral blood sample was collected into PAXgene tubes and kept at -80 degrees C. Total RNA was isolated from whole blood with the PAXgene blood miRNA kit on an automated QIAcube, without T cell sorting. Peripheral blood from monozygotic twin pairs concordant or discordant for inflammatory bowel disease was subjected to deep TCRalpha and TCRbeta repertoire profiling with unique molecular barcoding. Smoking habits were recorded for all twin pairs, with individuals classified as current, former or never smokers. Receptor amplification or capture employed 5' RACE. Each TCR library was prepared from about 4,000 ng of total RNA. cDNA was synthesized with SMARTScribe reverse transcriptase in eight separate reactions per sample. During cDNA synthesis, unique molecular identifiers containing a 6-nucleotide sample barcode were introduced by template switching. Amplification of TCRalpha and TCRbeta cDNA involved two nested PCRs of 16 and 9 cycles, and each PCR was followed by bead purification. Before amplification, the cDNA was treated with uracil DNA-glycosylase and purified using the QIAquick PCR purification kit. In the second PCR, Illumina TruSeq-compatible adapters and sample-specific barcodes were added. Library quality and concentration were checked on TapeStation and Qubit, and libraries were pooled at 5 to 6.5 ng each. Pooled libraries were sequenced on an Illumina HiSeq2500 single-index Rapid Run with 2 x 100 bp reads and custom sequencing primers. Regarding the original processing steps: PCR and sequencing errors were corrected by UMI-based consensus assembly using MiGEC version 1.2.6. MiXCR version 2.1.1 handled V(D)J alignment, clonotype assembly and CDR3 extraction. Gene usage, clonotype sharing and MAIT/NKT TCR abundance were normalised by analysing the top 1000, 10 000 and 20 000 clonotypes per sample. Diversity was computed as the inverse Simpson index with the vegan R package after downsampling to 27 000 UMIs. Paired Mann-Whitney U tests were applied to discordant twin pairs, and Benjamini-Hochberg correction was used for multiple testing. TCRdb reprocessed the reads, reporting each CDR3 protein sequence once and no DNA. The V and J calls reflect TCRdb's pipeline rather than the authors' work. This sample's table carries around 230,000 distinct CDR3 sequences. The ten largest clones take up approximately 1.6% of the sample.

The chain is assembled from TRBV5-6 and TRBJ2-7. The sequence was collected from a human donor with ulcerative colitis or Crohn's disease, or a healthy co-twin of an affected twin (not recorded which). Sequencing input: blood. The CDR3 is CASSSHGEQYF.